What follows are 14 T cell receptor beta chains derived from one specimen sequenced in a study of blood T cell repertoires in COVID-19 (dated by TCRdb to about 2020). Library method: the immunoSEQ multiplex PCR assay. In its TCRdb copy, this immuneACCESS table keeps in-frame sequences only and misses some clones. Where compared with another copy, unresolved V genes explain less than half of these, and the others have no known cause. The sample includes approximately 86,000 clones, with around four fifths observed a single time. The ten most abundant clones make up roughly 3.2% of the sample. Material for sequencing was peripheral blood. Receptors were obtained from a man in his fifties or sixties with acute or convalescent COVID-19.

The V and J genes are TRBV10-3 and TRBJ2-7; tentatively, D is TRBD1 (6 bases). The CDR3 runs 13 residues. Germline-derived CDR1 and CDR2 are ENHRY and SYGVKD. With 10 bases removed from V and 2 bases from J, the gap between germline ends came to 15 bases. The CDR3 protein is CATRPGTPYEQYF. In nucleotides, the CDR3 is TGTGCCACCCGCCCCGGGACACCCTACGAGCAGTACTTC.

The sample holds one count of this clone. A much larger clone differs by one base, so this may be a read error. The chain couples TRBV27 to TRBJ2-7, with 8 bases that match TRBD1. The CDR3 has 15 amino acids. In germline, CDR1 is MNHEY, CDR2 SMNVEV (reference sequence). The CDR3 loop is CASRPTGQDYYERYF. CDR3 nucleotides: TGTGCCAGCAGACCGACGGGACAGGACTACTACGAGCGGTACTTC.

The chain employs TRBV9 and TRBJ2-3; 7 positions agree with TRBD2. The trim removed 2 bases at V and 2 bases at J, leaving 5 bases unmatched. The CDR3 loop spans 15 amino acids. Germline CDR1 reads SGDLS; CDR2 reads YYNGEE. In DNA, the CDR3 is TGTGCCAGCAGCGTCAGCGGGACCATCACAGATACGCAGTATTTT. Its protein is CASSVSGTITDTQYF.

The rearrangement joins TRBV4-1 to TRBJ2-1; 9 nucleotides line up with TRBD1. The V and J ends lost 1 base and 6 bases, in that order; junction bases with no gene match: 4. The germline V gene has CDR1 MGHRA and CDR2 YSYEKL. CDR3 length: 15 residues. The CDR3 reads CASSQGPTGGNEQFF. CDR3 DNA: TGCGCCAGCAGCCAAGGCCCGACAGGGGGCAATGAGCAGTTCTTC.

The chain has TRBV5-1 and TRBJ2-4; 7 bases match TRBD1. The CDR3 runs to 16 residues. Looked up from germline, CDR1 is SGHRS and CDR2 is YFSETQ. V was clipped by 3 bases and J by 6 bases; unmatched bases: 12. CDR3 protein: CASSSNPTGSGNIQYF. The CDR3 DNA sequence: TGCGCCAGCAGCTCCAATCCGACAGGGTCTGGAAACATTCAGTACTTC.

This chain joins TRBV7-2 and TRBJ1-1, with 7 bases fitting TRBD1. After removal of 5 bases from V and 5 bases from J, the junction contained 8 bases not matched to a gene. In germline, CDR1 is SGHTA, CDR2 FQGNSA. The CDR3 loop spans 14 amino acids. CDR3 sequence reads: CASSPTGVGTEAFF. CDR3 nucleotide sequence: TGTGCCAGCAGCCCCACAGGGGTTGGGACTGAAGCTTTCTTT.

The chain combines TRBV30 with TRBJ1-4; tentatively, D is TRBD1 (6 bases). Trimming shortened V by 2 bases and J by 8 bases, and 18 bases separated the two germline ends. Looked up from germline, CDR1 is GTSNPN and CDR2 is SVGIG (reference sequence). The length of the CDR3 is 15 residues. The CDR3 coding sequence is TGTGCCTGGAGTTCCGGGACACCCACGGGGGAAAAACTGTTTTTT. Protein: CAWSSGTPTGEKLFF.

Notes on this clone: The junction departs from the called germline gene at one end, perhaps through a read error. The gene calls are TRBV27 and TRBJ2-5; 15 nucleotides align to TRBD2. The CDR3 extends over 18 amino acids. Looked up from germline, CDR1 is MNHEY and CDR2 is SMNVEV (reference sequence). The CDR3 DNA follows: TGTGCCACCAGTAGTGGACTAGCGGGAGGGCCGGGATATGAGACCCAGTACTTC. It specifies CATSSGLAGGPGYETQYF.

The V call is TRBV18, the J call TRBJ2-5; 8 bases match TRBD1. CDR3 length equals 14 residues. Germline values: CDR1 KGHSH, CDR2 LQKENI. V was pared by 6 bases and J by 5 bases, with 8 bases of the junction left unmatched. CDR3 DNA sequence: TGTGCCAGCTCGCACGGACAGGGTCGGGAGACCCAGTACTTC. It codes for CASSHGQGRETQYF.

This clone was recorded a few times. The V call is TRBV6-5, the J call TRBJ2-7; D might be TRBD1 (5 bases). V was trimmed by 0 bases and J by 5 bases, leaving 11 bases between them. There are 14 residues in the CDR3. Germline CDR1 reads MNHEY; CDR2 reads SVGAGI. In DNA, the CDR3 is TGTGCCAGCAGTTACTCCCAGGGTTCGAACGAGCAGTACTTC. The encoded protein is CASSYSQGSNEQYF.

This clone occurred once. V usage is TRBV5-5 and J usage is TRBJ1-2, with D unclear. The CDR3 contains 15 residues. The germline CDR1 and CDR2 sequences are SGHKS and YYEKEE (reference sequence). V was trimmed by 4 bases and J by 0 bases, leaving 13 bases between them. CDR3 DNA sequence: TGTGCCAGCAGCACAGATCCCCAGTCTAACTATGGCTACACCTTC. Amino acids: CASSTDPQSNYGYTF.

The rearrangement joins TRBV4-1 to TRBJ2-5; 9 bases are a match to TRBD1. Germline CDR1 reads MGHRA; CDR2 reads YSYEKL. The J segment lost 2 bases and the V segment lost 4 bases, leaving 8 bases of the junction unmatched. The CDR3 length is 16 residues. The CDR3 DNA reads TGCGCCAGCAGCCCGGGACAGGGTGTGGGTCAAGAGACCCAGTACTTC. This encodes CASSPGQGVGQETQYF.

This rearrangement joins TRBV19 to TRBJ2-2; no reliable D call. Germline V CDR1 and CDR2: LNHDA, SQIVND (reference sequence). V gave up 3 bases and J gave up 6 bases, with 14 bases separating them. This CDR3 has 15 residues. The CDR3 DNA is TGTGCCAGTAGTATCCAGCCCGGCGGCCCCGGGGAGCTGTTTTTT. This codes for CASSIQPGGPGELFF.

This clone has only one observation. J is TRBJ2-3 and V is TRBV28, with a weak D call TRBD2 (5 bases). CDR1 and CDR2 (germline): MDHEN, SYDVKM. The CDR3 runs 13 residues. Deletions cut 5 bases from V and 7 bases from J, with 13 bases between. The CDR3 here is CASSEGSRNTQYF. Written as DNA, the CDR3 is TGTGCCAGCAGTGAAGGGAGCCGGAATACGCAGTATTTT.